This T cell receptor (beta chain) is from a study of blood T cell repertoires in COVID-19. Study context: COVID-19 samples collected from the United States, Italy and Spain covered acute and convalescent phases.

Repertoires were generated with immunoSEQ multiplex PCR, while TCRdb's copy carries only in-frame clones and drops some. Counted here are a few hundred thousand clones, around 89% occurring once; the ten biggest clones make up 4.1%. V was cut by 7 bases and J by 7 bases, with 16 bases left in between. This CDR3 is 14 amino acids long. Germline CDR1 reads MNHEY; CDR2 reads SVGAGI. The study assigned cohorts using participant-reported clinical history. The gene calls are TRBV6-5 and TRBJ2-2; D is uncertain. The origin of this receptor is a woman aged 25-40 years who had recovered from COVID-19. Sample: PBMCs or T cells enriched from blood (not recorded which). The CDR3: CASTGRPGGGELFF. The DNA for the CDR3 is TGTGCCAGCACTGGGCGCCCCGGTGGCGGGGAGCTGTTTTTT.